This T cell receptor beta chain was sequenced for a study of T cells in Graves' hyperthyroidism and ophthalmopathy. Patients were excluded for uncontrolled infection, other autoimmune disease, pregnancy or lactation. V was clipped by 5 bases and J by 5 bases, with 13 bases between them. This CDR3 is built from 15 residues. Per germline, CDR1 SGHTA and CDR2 FQGNSA. TCR beta CDR3 region amplification was performed from RNA transcripts. The TCR CDR3 was amplified in a first-round RT-PCR using the HTBI primer set. MiXCR was run by TCRdb on the multiplex PCR reads, yielding one entry per CDR3 protein. The sample shows over 500,000 distinct CDR3 sequences, around 15% of them seen only once.

Sequenced material: blood. The receptor was isolated from a woman in her 40s with Graves' hyperthyroidism. The chain carries TRBV7-2 and TRBJ1-6; maybe TRBD1 (5 bases). The CDR3 loop is CASSPRGLDNSPLHF. The CDR3 DNA follows: TGTGCCAGCAGCCCACGGGGACTGGATAATTCACCCCTCCACTTT.